The 2 T cell receptor beta chains given below trace back to one sample, sequenced in a study of blood T cell repertoires in COVID-19. Profiled with immunoSEQ multiplex PCR; TCRdb holds only in-frame clones, not every one. Seen here are 30,000 to 40,000 clones, 65% to 90% observed once, and the top ten hold nearly 10%. The sequenced material came from peripheral blood. These receptors were obtained from a human donor in a cohort sampled during active COVID-19.

J is TRBJ1-2 and V is TRBV3-1 (or the pseudogene TRBV3-2); D not resolved. The CDR3 sequence is 16 residues long. Germline V lookup: CDR1 LGHDT, CDR2 YNNKEL (reference sequence). Trimming cost V 1 base and J 6 bases, with 18 bases left between them. The DNA for the CDR3 is TGTGCCAGCAGCCAAGCTATTCGTGGGCGCACCAATGGCTACACCTTC. This sequence encodes CASSQAIRGRTNGYTF.

The CDR3 protein is CAWSDKTGGVGYTF. CDR3 DNA sequence: TGTGCCTGGAGTGACAAAACAGGGGGCGTGGGCTACACCTTC. V and J are TRBV30 and TRBJ1-2; TRBD1 matches 9 bases. CDR3 size: 14 residues. The V segment lost 1 base and the J segment 8 bases; nucleotides outside the gene matches: 8. Germline CDR1 reads GTSNPN; CDR2 reads SVGIG (reference sequence).